The 9 T cell receptor beta chains reported below all come from one sample, sequenced in a study of Graves' ophthalmopathy and Graves' hyperthyroidism. Amplified material comprised TCR beta CDR3 regions derived from RNA transcripts. The authors performed first-round RT-PCR with HTBI primers and then a second-round multiplex PCR. TCRdb re-derived calls from the multiplex PCR reads in MiXCR, one entry per CDR3 protein. The table includes around 670,000 distinct CDR3 sequences, roughly two fifths detected once. The sample taken for sequencing was peripheral blood. All receptors come from an adult man with Graves' ophthalmopathy.

This clonotype was seen more than once but under ten times. The chain combines TRBV2 with TRBJ1-1; 9 bases line up with TRBD1. The CDR3 is 16 residues long. Germline CDR1 and CDR2: SNHLY and FYNNEI. V shed 4 bases and J 1 base; nucleotides not matched to a gene: 7. The DNA of the CDR3 is TGTGCCAGCAGTGGCCGGACAGGGGCCACGAACACTGAAGCTTTCTTT. This codes for CASSGRTGATNTEAFF.

The rearrangement joins TRBV10-3 to TRBJ2-7; 8 bases fit TRBD1. V dropped 4 bases and J dropped 7; count of bases not matched to a gene: 9. Germline V gene data show CDR1 as ENHRY and CDR2 as SYGVKD. CDR3 length: 14 amino acids. The CDR3 reads CAISVRQGSGEQYF. The DNA for the CDR3 is TGTGCCATCAGTGTGCGACAGGGGTCCGGGGAGCAGTACTTC.

This clonotype came up many times. The chain has TRBV6-6 and TRBJ1-1; perhaps TRBD1 as D (6 bases). V was clipped by 0 bases and J by 3 bases, with 8 bases between them. Germline CDR1 MNHNY, CDR2 SVGAGI (reference sequence). The length of the CDR3 is 14 residues. The CDR3 here is CASSYSRQDTEAFF. DNA of the CDR3: TGTGCCAGCAGTTACTCCCGACAGGACACTGAAGCTTTCTTT.

The rearrangement joins TRBV20-1 to TRBJ2-7; 11 bases match TRBD2. V lost 3 bases to trimming and J lost 1 base; unmatched junction nucleotides: 2. From germline, CDR1 is DFQATT and CDR2 SNEGSKA (reference sequence). The CDR3 consists of 14 residues. CDR3 nucleotides: TGCAGTGCTAGCCCTAGCGGGAGGTCCTACGAGCAGTACTTC. It translates to CSASPSGRSYEQYF.

The chain employs TRBV4-1 and TRBJ1-5; maybe TRBD1 (5 bases). Per germline, CDR1 MGHRA and CDR2 YSYEKL. CDR3 length: 14 amino acids. V shed 4 bases and J shed 9 bases, with 16 bases lying between them. The CDR3 DNA reads TGCGCCAGCAGCCGAGTGGCGGGACCCTGGCCCCAGCATTTT. It specifies CASSRVAGPWPQHF.

This clonotype was seen more than once but under ten times. V and J are TRBV4-1 and TRBJ2-5; 10 nucleotides line up with TRBD1. With 0 bases clipped from V and 6 bases from J, the junction kept 7 bases outside the gene matches. Germline V CDR1 and CDR2: MGHRA, YSYEKL. This CDR3 spans 16 amino acids. The CDR3 region is CASSQETGQGLKTQYF. As DNA, the CDR3 is TGCGCCAGCAGCCAAGAAACGGGACAGGGGTTAAAGACCCAGTACTTC.

This clonotype was observed a few times. The rearrangement uses TRBV2 and TRBJ2-7; TRBD1 matches at 8 bases. Germline V gene lookup returns CDR1 SNHLY and CDR2 FYNNEI. The CDR3 is made up of 15 amino acids. V lost 5 bases, J lost 6 bases, and 12 bases stayed unmatched. In nucleotides, the CDR3 is TGTGCCAGCAGTTACGAATGGACAGGGATAGTCGAGCAGTACTTC. This gives the protein CASSYEWTGIVEQYF.

On this clonotype: Lacking the conserved final phenylalanine or tryptophan, this CDR3 likely reflects a read error. The chain has TRBV6-1 and TRBJ2-5; the D call may be TRBD1 or TRBD2 (5 bases each). Germline CDR1 MNHNS, CDR2 SASEGT. V was cut by 6 bases and J by 5 bases, with 16 bases left in between. This CDR3 region has 14 residues. As DNA, the CDR3 is TGTGCCAGCAGACTCACGGGACCCGGGGAGACCCAGTACCTC. Translating gives CASRLTGPGETQYL.

The sample holds many counts of this clonotype. V and J are TRBV7-2 and TRBJ1-5; D not certain. There are 14 residues in the CDR3. Germline CDR1 reads SGHTA; CDR2 reads FQGNSA. The V and J ends lost 2 bases and 5 bases respectively, with 10 bases between them. DNA of the CDR3: TGTGCCAGCAGCTTAAGGGTCGGCGATCAGCCCCAGCATTTT. Translation: CASSLRVGDQPQHF.